Shown below are 26 T cell receptor beta chains from a single sample sequenced in a study of PD-L1 blockade in urothelial cancer. The protocol was immunoSEQ multiplex PCR, while the TCRdb copy is restricted to in-frame clones and leaves out a portion. The table includes around 100,000 clones, around 87% detected once. Time point reported: pretreatment peripheral blood. Source: PBMCs, taken around atezolizumab (anti-PD-L1) treatment. The receptors shown here come from a man in his 60s with urothelial cancer.

The gene calls are TRBV7-8 and TRBJ2-1, with a tentative D call TRBD1 (5 bases). Germline lookup yields CDR1 SGHVS and CDR2 FQNEAQ. The CDR3 sequence is 14 residues long. V lost 4 bases and J lost 12, with 19 bases in between. CDR3 region: CASSSVEVRTRQFF. The CDR3, as DNA: TGTGCCAGCAGCTCGGTCGAAGTTAGGACACGGCAGTTCTTC.

As DNA, the CDR3 is TGTGCCAGCATAAGGGACTGGAACACCGGGGAGCTGTTTTTT. Its translation: CASIRDWNTGELFF. The V call is TRBV6-6, the J call TRBJ2-2; D perhaps matches TRBD2 (6 bases). Germline CDR1 is MNHNY and CDR2 is SVGAGI (reference sequence). Trimming stripped 7 bases from V and 1 base from J, with 10 bases between. The length of the CDR3 is 14 residues.

In this sample, this clone turned up once. The rearrangement joins TRBV6-1 to TRBJ1-6; D is unresolved. V was clipped by 1 base and J by 11 bases, with 18 bases between them. Germline V gene lookup returns CDR1 MNHNS and CDR2 SASEGT. The CDR3 is made up of 16 amino acids. The CDR3: CASSEVAASTGTPLHF. For the CDR3, the DNA is TGTGCCAGCAGTGAAGTGGCAGCCTCCACCGGGACACCCCTCCACTTT.

The chain carries TRBV5-1 and TRBJ1-1, with D perhaps matching TRBD1 (5 bases). This CDR3 has 15 residues. Trimming left V 3 bases short and J 5 bases short, with 17 bases between. Germline V gene data show CDR1 as SGHRS and CDR2 as YFSETQ. CDR3 amino acids: CASSSDPGTWTEAFF. For the CDR3, the DNA is TGCGCCAGCAGCTCCGACCCCGGGACTTGGACTGAAGCTTTCTTT.

As concerns this clone: Other DNA sequences within the sample encode an identical CDR3. This chain connects TRBV6-1 to TRBJ1-1; D is undetermined. Germline V gene lookup returns CDR1 MNHNS and CDR2 SASEGT. Trimming shortened V by 9 bases and J by 0 bases, and 8 bases separated the two germline ends. The CDR3 consists of 12 residues. This CDR3 reads CASRTVNTEAFF. CDR3 DNA: TGTGCCAGTCGTACAGTGAACACTGAAGCTTTCTTT.

This chain links TRBV2 with TRBJ2-5; a weak D match, TRBD1 (6 bases). Trimming took off 5 bases at V and 5 bases at J, with 15 bases between the two ends. The germline V gene has CDR1 SNHLY and CDR2 FYNNEI. There are 14 residues in the CDR3. CDR3 sequence (DNA): TGTGCCAGCAGTTCCGACAGGCTTCAGGAGACCCAGTACTTC. This sequence encodes CASSSDRLQETQYF.

This clone was recorded a few times. The V call is TRBV29-1, the J call TRBJ1-1, with no clear D. The germline V gene has CDR1 SQVTM and CDR2 ANQGSEA. V was shortened by 4 bases and J by 5 bases, with 17 bases between the two germline ends. CDR3 size: 14 residues. The CDR3, as DNA: TGCAGCGTTGTAGTCGGTTCCGGGAGGACTGAAGCTTTCTTT. It specifies CSVVVGSGRTEAFF.

The rearrangement uses TRBV11-3 and TRBJ2-5; 14 positions match TRBD2. This CDR3 spans 16 amino acids. V lost 1 base to trimming and J lost 4 bases; unmatched junction nucleotides: 2. CDR1 and CDR2 (germline): SGHNT, YENEEA. The CDR3 is CASSLVTSGGGETQYF. CDR3 nucleotides: TGTGCCAGCAGCTTAGTGACTAGCGGGGGGGGAGAGACCCAGTACTTC.

The rearrangement uses TRBV28 and TRBJ1-2, with 7 positions matching TRBD1. Looked up from germline, CDR1 is MDHEN and CDR2 is SYDVKM. The CDR3 extends over 12 amino acids. The V gene end was trimmed by 5 bases and the J gene end by 6 bases; junction bases not matched to a gene: 3. This CDR3 reads CASSPDRDGYTF. The CDR3 nucleotides read TGTGCCAGCAGTCCAGACAGGGATGGCTACACCTTC.

The chain links TRBV5-1 to TRBJ2-5; the match to TRBD2 covers 7 bases. J lost 5 bases, V lost 2 bases, and 0 bases had no gene match. Germline CDR1 SGHRS, CDR2 YFSETQ. The CDR3 extends over 12 amino acids. The chain's CDR3 is CASSFGGETQYF. The CDR3 bases are TGCGCCAGCAGCTTCGGGGGGGAGACCCAGTACTTC.

The sample holds one count of this clone. This chain links TRBV11-2 with TRBJ1-1; TRBD1 might be the D (5 bases). Germline V lookup: CDR1 SGHAT, CDR2 FQNNGV. This CDR3 is 13 amino acids long. V shed 1 base and J shed 10 bases, with 13 bases lying between them. CDR3 sequence reads: CASSLGGGSGAFF. The DNA of the CDR3 is TGTGCCAGCAGCTTAGGGGGGGGGTCGGGAGCTTTCTTT.

This chain's CDR3 is CASSVDWANNEQFF. For the CDR3, the DNA is TGTGCCAGCAGCGTAGATTGGGCGAACAATGAGCAGTTCTTC. J is TRBJ2-1 and V is TRBV9, with D unclear. In germline, CDR1 is SGDLS, CDR2 YYNGEE. V was shortened by 0 bases and J by 5 bases, with 9 bases between the two germline ends. CDR3 length: 14 amino acids.

V is TRBV27 and J is TRBJ2-7; TRBD1 aligns across 7 bases. Per germline, CDR1 MNHEY and CDR2 SMNVEV (reference sequence). Losses at the gene ends were 2 bases for V and 4 bases for J; bases not matched to a gene: 14. There are 17 residues in the CDR3. The CDR3 sequence: CASSLRVYGQVFYEQYF. CDR3 nucleotide sequence: TGTGCCAGCAGTTTACGGGTCTATGGACAGGTATTTTACGAGCAGTACTTC.

The chain uses TRBV9 and TRBJ2-3, with 11 bases matching TRBD2. The CDR3 has 16 amino acids. CDR1 and CDR2 (germline): SGDLS, YYNGEE. V gave up 4 bases and J gave up 3 bases; unmatched junction bases: 7. CDR3 amino acids: CASSPSSSGGTDTQYF. DNA for the CDR3: TGTGCCAGCAGCCCTTCCTCTAGCGGGGGGACAGATACGCAGTATTTT.

The V and J genes are TRBV6-5 and TRBJ1-1, with D maybe TRBD1 (6 bases). The CDR3 has 13 amino acids. V shed 6 bases and J shed 8 bases, with 16 bases lying between them. From germline, CDR1 is MNHEY and CDR2 SVGAGI. The CDR3 is CASSPPQQGEAFF. CDR3 nucleotide sequence: TGTGCCAGCAGCCCGCCACAACAGGGCGAAGCTTTCTTT.

This clone was found a few times. This chain links TRBV6-5 with TRBJ2-2; no reliable D call. Germline V gene sequence: CDR1 MNHEY, CDR2 SVGAGI. CDR3 length: 12 residues. V was pared by 4 bases and J by 4 bases, with 4 bases between. This chain's CDR3 is CASSSSTGELFF. The CDR3 DNA follows: TGTGCCAGCAGTTCGAGCACCGGGGAGCTGTTTTTT.

This clone has only a few counts. The chain recombines TRBV9 with TRBJ1-1; D might be TRBD1 (5 bases). CDR3 length: 13 amino acids. CDR1 SGDLS and CDR2 YYNGEE come from the germline V gene. Trimming removed 3 bases from V and 2 bases from J, with 8 bases in between. CDR3 nucleotide sequence: TGTGCCAGCAGCGGGGGGGGAAACACTGAAGCTTTCTTT. It specifies CASSGGGNTEAFF.

This chain connects TRBV30 to TRBJ1-3, with 10 bases matching TRBD1. The CDR3 has 16 amino acids. Germline V CDR1 and CDR2: GTSNPN, SVGIG (reference sequence). Germline trimming cut 1 base from V and 0 bases from J; bases unmatched to any gene: 3. CDR3 sequence (DNA): TGTGCCTGGAGTGGACAGGGGGCAATCTCTGGAAACACCATATATTTT. Translation gives CAWSGQGAISGNTIYF.

The chain joins TRBV5-1 to TRBJ1-4, with D tentatively TRBD1 (6 bases). The CDR3 has 16 amino acids. V was shortened by 0 bases and J by 8 bases, with 17 bases between the two germline ends. CDR1 is SGHRS and CDR2 is YFSETQ in the germline V gene. DNA for the CDR3: TGCGCCAGCAGCTTGGATCGTGGCAGGGGAGGGGAAAAACTGTTTTTT. This sequence encodes CASSLDRGRGGEKLFF.

The V and J genes are TRBV6-5 and TRBJ2-3, with D maybe TRBD1 (6 bases). The CDR3 runs to 15 residues. V was clipped by 2 bases and J by 2 bases, with 11 bases between them. Germline V CDR1 and CDR2: MNHEY, SVGAGI. This chain's CDR3 is CASSYRGTNTDTQYF. The CDR3 DNA is TGTGCCAGCAGTTACAGGGGGACGAACACAGATACGCAGTATTTT.

The CDR3 region is CASSLELAGVGAFF. CDR3 coding DNA: TGTGCCAGCAGCTTGGAGCTAGCGGGAGTAGGTGCGTTCTTC. This chain connects TRBV5-4 to TRBJ2-1; TRBD2 matches 10 bases. CDR3 length: 14 amino acids. The junction had 9 bases not matched to a gene; V was cut back by 0 bases and J by 15 bases. Per germline, CDR1 SGHNT and CDR2 YYREEE (reference sequence).

Regarding this clone: One junction end disagrees with the germline gene, perhaps due to a read error. V usage is TRBV27 and J usage is TRBJ2-7; D is possibly TRBD1 (5 bases). Germline V lookup: CDR1 MNHEY, CDR2 SMNVEV (reference sequence). The length of the CDR3 is 14 residues. The chain's CDR3 is CTSSLSFREYEQYF. CDR3 bases: TGTACCAGCAGTTTATCTTTCAGGGAATACGAGCAGTACTTC.

This chain links TRBV7-2 with TRBJ2-3, with 14 bases aligning to TRBD2. The J segment lost 2 bases and the V segment lost 5 bases, leaving 3 bases of the junction unmatched. CDR3 size: 16 residues. Germline CDR1 reads SGHTA; CDR2 reads FQGNSA. This CDR3 is CASSLTSGGATDTQYF. Here the CDR3 DNA reads TGTGCCAGCAGCCTGACTAGCGGGGGGGCCACAGATACGCAGTATTTT. Looking up the rest from reference TRBV7-2 and TRBJ2-3 gives the full variable domain: GAGVSQSPSNKVTEKGKDVELRCDPISGHTALYWYRQSLGQGLEFLIYFQGNSAPDKSGLPSDRFSAERTGGSVSTLTIQRTQQEDSAVYLCASSLTSGGATDTQYFGPGTRLTVL.

Remarks on this clone: This same CDR3 is encoded by further DNA sequences in the sample. The chain is built from TRBV28 and TRBJ1-2, with D maybe TRBD1 (5 bases). CDR1 is MDHEN, CDR2 SYDVKM, per germline. The CDR3 extends over 13 amino acids. Trimming left V 5 bases short and J 4 bases short, with 11 bases between. In DNA form, the CDR3 reads TGTGCCAGCAGTCTTGGAACAGGCTATGGCTACACCTTC. Translation gives CASSLGTGYGYTF.

This clone has just one count. J is TRBJ2-2 and V is TRBV9, with 11 nucleotides matching TRBD2. Germline V gives CDR1 SGDLS, CDR2 YYNGEE. Trimming at V came to 2 bases and at J to 5 bases, leaving 5 bases not matched to a gene. There are 16 residues in the CDR3. The DNA of the CDR3 is TGTGCCAGCAGCGTTGGAGGGACTAGCGGTACCGGGGAGCTGTTTTTT. Residues: CASSVGGTSGTGELFF.

The V gene is TRBV6-5, the J gene TRBJ1-2; 7 bases align to TRBD1. Germline V CDR1 and CDR2: MNHEY, SVGAGI. The CDR3 runs 16 residues. V dropped 4 bases and J dropped 3; count of bases not matched to a gene: 11. The CDR3 here is CASSSRRSGTDYGYTF. The DNA of the CDR3 is TGTGCCAGCAGTTCCAGAAGGTCCGGGACAGACTATGGCTACACCTTC.